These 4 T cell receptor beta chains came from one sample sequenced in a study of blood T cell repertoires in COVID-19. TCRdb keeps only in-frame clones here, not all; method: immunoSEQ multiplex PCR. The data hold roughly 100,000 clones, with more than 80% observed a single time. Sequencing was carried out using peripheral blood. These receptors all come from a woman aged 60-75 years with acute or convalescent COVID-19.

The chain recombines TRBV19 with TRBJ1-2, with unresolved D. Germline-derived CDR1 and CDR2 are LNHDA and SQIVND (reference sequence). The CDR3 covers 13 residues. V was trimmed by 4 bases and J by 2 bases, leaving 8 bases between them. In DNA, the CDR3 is TGTGCCAGTAGTACCGGAGGGAACTATGGCTACACCTTC. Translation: CASSTGGNYGYTF.

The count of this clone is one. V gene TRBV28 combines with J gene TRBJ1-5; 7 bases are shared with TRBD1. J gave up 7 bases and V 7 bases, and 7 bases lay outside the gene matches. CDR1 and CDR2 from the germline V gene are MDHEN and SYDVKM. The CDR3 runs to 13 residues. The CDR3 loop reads CASNTGVWQPQHF. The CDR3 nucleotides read TGTGCCAGCAATACAGGGGTTTGGCAGCCCCAGCATTTT.

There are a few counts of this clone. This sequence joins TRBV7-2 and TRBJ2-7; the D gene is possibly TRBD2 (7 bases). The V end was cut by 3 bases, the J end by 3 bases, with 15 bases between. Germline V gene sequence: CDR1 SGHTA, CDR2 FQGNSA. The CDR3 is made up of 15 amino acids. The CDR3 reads CASSFQQGGGYEQYF. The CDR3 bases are TGTGCCAGCAGCTTTCAACAGGGAGGGGGCTACGAGCAGTACTTC.

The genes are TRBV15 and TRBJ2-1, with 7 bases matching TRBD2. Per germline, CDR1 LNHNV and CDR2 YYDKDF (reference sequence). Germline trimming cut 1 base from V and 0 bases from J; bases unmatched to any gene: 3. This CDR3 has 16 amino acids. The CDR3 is CATSRGRGSSYNEQFF. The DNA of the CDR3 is TGTGCCACCAGCAGAGGGCGGGGGAGCTCCTACAATGAGCAGTTCTTC.